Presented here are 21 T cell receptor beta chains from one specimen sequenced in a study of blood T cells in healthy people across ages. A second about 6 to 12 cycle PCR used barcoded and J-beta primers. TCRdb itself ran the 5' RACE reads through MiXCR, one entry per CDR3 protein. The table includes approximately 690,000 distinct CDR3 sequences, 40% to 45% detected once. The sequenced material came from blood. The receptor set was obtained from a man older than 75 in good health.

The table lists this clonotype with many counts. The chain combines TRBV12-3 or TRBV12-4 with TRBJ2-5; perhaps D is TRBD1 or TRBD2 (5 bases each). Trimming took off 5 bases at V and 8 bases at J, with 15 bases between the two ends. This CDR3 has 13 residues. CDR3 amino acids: CASSRDVYGTQYF. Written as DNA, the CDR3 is TGTGCCAGCAGTCGGGACGTCTACGGTACCCAGTACTTC.

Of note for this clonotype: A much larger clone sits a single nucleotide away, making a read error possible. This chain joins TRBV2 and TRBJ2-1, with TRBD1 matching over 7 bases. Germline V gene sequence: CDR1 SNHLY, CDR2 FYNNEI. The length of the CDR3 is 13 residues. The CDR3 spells CANNPGQPNGQFF. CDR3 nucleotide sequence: TGTGCCAACAACCCGGGACAGCCCAATGGGCAGTTCTTC. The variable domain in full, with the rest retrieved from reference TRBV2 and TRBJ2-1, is EPEVTQTPSHQVTQMGQEVILRCVPISNHLYFYWYRQILGQKVEFLVSFYNNEISEKSEIFDDQFSVERPDGSNFTLKIRSTKLEDSAMYFCANNPGQPNGQFFGPGTRLTVL.

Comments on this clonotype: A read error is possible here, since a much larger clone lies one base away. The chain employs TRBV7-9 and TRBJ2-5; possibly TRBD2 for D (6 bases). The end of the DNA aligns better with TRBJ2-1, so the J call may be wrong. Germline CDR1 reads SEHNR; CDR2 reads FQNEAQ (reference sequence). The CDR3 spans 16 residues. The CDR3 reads CASSLGLAGIQETQFF. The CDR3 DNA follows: TGTGCCAGCAGCTTAGGACTGGCGGGGATACAAGAGACCCAGTTCTTC.

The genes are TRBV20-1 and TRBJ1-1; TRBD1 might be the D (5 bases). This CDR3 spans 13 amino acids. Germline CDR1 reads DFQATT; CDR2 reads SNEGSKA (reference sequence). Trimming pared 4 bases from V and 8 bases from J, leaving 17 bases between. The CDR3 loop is CSAKWNTGLEAFF. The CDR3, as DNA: TGCAGTGCTAAGTGGAACACGGGACTCGAAGCTTTCTTT.

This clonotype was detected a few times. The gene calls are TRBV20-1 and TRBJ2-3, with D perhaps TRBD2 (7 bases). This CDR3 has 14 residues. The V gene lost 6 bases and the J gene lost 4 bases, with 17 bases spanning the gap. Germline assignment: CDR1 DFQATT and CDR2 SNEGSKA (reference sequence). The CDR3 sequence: CSARWAGASDTQYF. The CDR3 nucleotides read TGCAGTGCCAGATGGGCGGGGGCGTCAGATACGCAGTATTTT.

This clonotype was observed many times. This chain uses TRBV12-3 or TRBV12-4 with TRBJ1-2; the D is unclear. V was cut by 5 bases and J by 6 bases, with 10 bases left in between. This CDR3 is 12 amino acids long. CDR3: CASSTRLNGYTF. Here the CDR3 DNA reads TGTGCCAGCAGTACACGGCTTAATGGCTACACCTTC.

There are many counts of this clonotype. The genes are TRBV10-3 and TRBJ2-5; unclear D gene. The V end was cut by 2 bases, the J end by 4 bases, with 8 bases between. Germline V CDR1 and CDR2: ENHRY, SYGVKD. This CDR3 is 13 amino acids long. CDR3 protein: CAISEGERETQYF. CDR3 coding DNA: TGTGCCATCAGTGAGGGAGAAAGAGAGACCCAGTACTTC.

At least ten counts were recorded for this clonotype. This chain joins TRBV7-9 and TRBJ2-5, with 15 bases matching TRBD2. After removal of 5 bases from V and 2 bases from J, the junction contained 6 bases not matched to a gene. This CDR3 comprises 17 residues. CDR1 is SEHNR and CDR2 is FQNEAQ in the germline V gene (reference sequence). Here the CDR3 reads CASSLGLAGGRQETQYF. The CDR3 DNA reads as TGTGCCAGCAGCCTCGGACTAGCGGGGGGGCGTCAAGAGACCCAGTACTTC.

CDR3 sequence: CASSFGIPYEQYF. DNA of the CDR3: TGTGCCAGCAGTTTTGGAATCCCCTACGAGCAGTACTTC. This rearrangement joins TRBV6-2 or TRBV6-3 to TRBJ2-7, with D unresolved. Germline V gene sequence: CDR1 MNHEY, CDR2 SVGEGT. V gave up 4 bases and J gave up 2 bases, with 9 bases separating them. This CDR3 has 13 residues.

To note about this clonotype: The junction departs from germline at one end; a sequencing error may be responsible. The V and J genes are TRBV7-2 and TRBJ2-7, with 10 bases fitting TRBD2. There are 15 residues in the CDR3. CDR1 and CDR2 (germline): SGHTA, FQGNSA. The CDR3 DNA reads TGTGCCAGCAGCACCTCCCGGACTAGCGGTTACGAGCAGTATTTC. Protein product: CASSTSRTSGYEQYF.

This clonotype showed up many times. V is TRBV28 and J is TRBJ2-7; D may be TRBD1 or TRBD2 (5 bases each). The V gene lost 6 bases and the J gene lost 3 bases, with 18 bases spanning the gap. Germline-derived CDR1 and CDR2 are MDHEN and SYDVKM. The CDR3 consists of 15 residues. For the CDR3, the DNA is TGTGCCAGCAGCAGCCCCGGGACCTCTCTCTACGAGCAGTACTTC. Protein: CASSSPGTSLYEQYF.

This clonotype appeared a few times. In nucleotides, the CDR3 is TGCAGTGCTAGAGATCCAGGCTACACTGAAGCTTTCTTT. Protein sequence: CSARDPGYTEAFF. This chain connects TRBV20-1 to TRBJ1-1; D not certain. The germline gives CDR1 DFQATT, CDR2 SNEGSKA (reference sequence). This CDR3 is built from 13 residues. V lost 0 bases, J lost 3 bases, and 8 bases lay in between.

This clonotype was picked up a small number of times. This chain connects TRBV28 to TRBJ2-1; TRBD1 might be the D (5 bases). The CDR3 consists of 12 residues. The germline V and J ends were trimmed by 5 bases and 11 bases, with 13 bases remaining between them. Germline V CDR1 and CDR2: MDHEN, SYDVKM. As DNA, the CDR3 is TGTGCCAGCAGTCCCTTGAGACAGCAGCAGTTCTTC. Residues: CASSPLRQQQFF.

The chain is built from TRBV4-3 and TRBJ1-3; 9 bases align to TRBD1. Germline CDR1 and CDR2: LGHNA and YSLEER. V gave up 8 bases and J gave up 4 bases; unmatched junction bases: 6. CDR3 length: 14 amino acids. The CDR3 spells CASYRTGEGNTIYF. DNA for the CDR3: TGCGCCAGCTACAGGACAGGGGAAGGAAACACCATATATTTT.

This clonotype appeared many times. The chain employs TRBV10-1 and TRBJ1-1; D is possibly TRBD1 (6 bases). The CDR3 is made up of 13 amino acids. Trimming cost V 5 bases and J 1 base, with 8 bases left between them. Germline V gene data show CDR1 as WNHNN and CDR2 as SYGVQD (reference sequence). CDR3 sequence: CASSTDRNTEAFF. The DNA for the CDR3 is TGCGCCAGCAGTACGGACAGGAACACTGAAGCTTTCTTT.

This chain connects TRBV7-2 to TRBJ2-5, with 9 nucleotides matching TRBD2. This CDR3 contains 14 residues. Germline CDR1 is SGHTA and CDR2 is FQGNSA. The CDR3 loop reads CAGSPMRGGETQYF. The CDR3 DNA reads TGTGCTGGCAGCCCGATGCGGGGGGGAGAGACCCAGTACTTC.

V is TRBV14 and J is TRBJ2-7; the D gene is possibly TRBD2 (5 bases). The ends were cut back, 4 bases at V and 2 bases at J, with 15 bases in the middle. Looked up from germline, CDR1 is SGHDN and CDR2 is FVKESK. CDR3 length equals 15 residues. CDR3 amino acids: CASSPPRTAPYEQYF. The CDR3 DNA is TGTGCCAGCAGCCCTCCCAGGACTGCACCCTACGAGCAGTACTTC.

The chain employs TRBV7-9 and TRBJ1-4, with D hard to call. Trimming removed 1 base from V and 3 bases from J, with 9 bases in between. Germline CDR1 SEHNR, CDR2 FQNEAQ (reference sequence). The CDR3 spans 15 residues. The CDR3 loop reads CASSLVDTSNEKLFF. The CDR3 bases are TGTGCCAGCAGCTTAGTAGACACTTCTAATGAAAAACTGTTTTTT.

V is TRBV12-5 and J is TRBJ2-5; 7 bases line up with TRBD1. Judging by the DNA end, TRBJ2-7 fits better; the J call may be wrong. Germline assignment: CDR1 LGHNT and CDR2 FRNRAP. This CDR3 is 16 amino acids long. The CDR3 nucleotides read TGTGCTAGTGGTTTGCAGTACCGGGACAGAAGGTGCGAGCAGTACTTC. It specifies CASGLQYRDRRCEQYF.

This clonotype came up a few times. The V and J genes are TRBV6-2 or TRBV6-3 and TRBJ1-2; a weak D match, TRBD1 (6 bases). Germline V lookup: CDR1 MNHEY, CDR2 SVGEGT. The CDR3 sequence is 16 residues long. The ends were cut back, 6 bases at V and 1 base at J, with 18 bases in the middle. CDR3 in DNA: TGTGCCAGCAGGCCGGTGGGACAACCTATTAACTATGGCTACACCTTC. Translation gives CASRPVGQPINYGYTF.

The CDR3 coding sequence is TGCAGCGGTGGGGGGGGGACAGGGGAGACCCAGTACTTC. Residues: CSGGGGTGETQYF. V usage is TRBV29-1 and J usage is TRBJ2-5; TRBD1 agrees at 9 bases. Germline CDR1 reads SQVTM; CDR2 reads ANQGSEA. The V segment lost 7 bases and the J segment 5 bases; nucleotides outside the gene matches: 8. This CDR3 region has 13 residues.